These 2 T cell receptor beta chains were all obtained from the same sample, sequenced in a study of T cell changes during pregnancy in multiple sclerosis (dated by TCRdb to the late 2010s). The library was built by means of the immunoSEQ multiplex PCR assay. In TCRdb, the immuneACCESS table is reduced to in-frame sequences with V and J assigned. These tables do not hold every clone; where another copy was compared, an unresolved V gene accounts for under half, and the others remain unexplained. The sample table holds about 83,000 clones, of which roughly 96% were seen once. The top ten constitute 1.1% of the sample. The sample in question was peripheral blood, obtained in the second trimester of pregnancy. Receptors originate from a female donor with multiple sclerosis, enrolled in a pregnancy study.

The chain links TRBV30 to TRBJ1-5, with 7 bases fitting TRBD1. The CDR3 is 13 amino acids. Germline V gene lookup returns CDR1 GTSNPN and CDR2 SVGIG (reference sequence). Germline trimming cut 3 bases from V and 2 bases from J; bases unmatched to any gene: 1. CDR3 amino acids: CAWSQGGNQPQHF. In DNA form, the CDR3 reads TGTGCCTGGAGCCAGGGGGGCAATCAGCCCCAGCATTTT.

The chain couples TRBV5-8 to TRBJ2-2; 9 bases align to TRBD1. The germline gives CDR1 SGHTS, CDR2 YDEGEE. The length of the CDR3 is 15 residues. Trimming took 5 bases from V and 5 from J; bases not matched to a gene: 7. CDR3 coding DNA: TGTGCCAGCAGTCCCCAGGGACAGGGAACCGGGGAGCTGTTTTTT. Residues: CASSPQGQGTGELFF.